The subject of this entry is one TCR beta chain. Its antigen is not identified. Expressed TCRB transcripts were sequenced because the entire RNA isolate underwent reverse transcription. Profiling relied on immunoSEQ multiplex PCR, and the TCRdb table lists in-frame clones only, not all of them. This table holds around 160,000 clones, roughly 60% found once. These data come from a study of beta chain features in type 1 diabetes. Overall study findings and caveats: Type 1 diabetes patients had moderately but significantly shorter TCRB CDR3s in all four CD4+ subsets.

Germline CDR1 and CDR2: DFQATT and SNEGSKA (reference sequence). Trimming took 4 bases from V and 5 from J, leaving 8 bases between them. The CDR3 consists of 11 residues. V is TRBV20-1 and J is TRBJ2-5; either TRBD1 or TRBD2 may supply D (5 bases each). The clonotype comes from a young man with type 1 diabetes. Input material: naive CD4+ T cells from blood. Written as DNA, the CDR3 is TGCAGTGCTATCGGGACGGAGACCCAGTACTTC. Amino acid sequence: CSAIGTETQYF.